This TCR beta chain was obtained from a study of CD8 T cells in Susac syndrome. Study-wide points: The study recognized that its TCR sequencing and HLA analysis covered a relatively small number of individuals.

As for this clonotype: Its matching antigen is unknown.

The authors reverse transcribed roughly 0.5 to 1 ug RNA with random hexamers. The method of amplification for TCR beta CDR3 was immunoSEQ multiplex PCR, covering 54 Vbeta and 13 Jbeta. TCRdb used MiXCR to reprocess the immunoSEQ multiplex PCR reads, holding one entry per CDR3 protein. This sample has 300,000 or so distinct CDR3 sequences; 92% occur once, and the top ten carry more than 0.06%. The CDR3 loop spans 16 amino acids. Trimming pared 3 bases from V and 4 bases from J, leaving 15 bases between. CDR1 is LGHDT and CDR2 is YNNKEL in the germline V gene (reference sequence). The authors carried out high-throughput sequencing of TCR beta. They applied it to CD8+ and CD4+ T cells obtained from blood. Negative isolation yielded CD8+ and CD4+ T cells; FACS enriched TEMRA cells.

What was sequenced was CD4+ T cells from PBMCs. This chain uses TRBV3-1 with TRBJ1-4; possibly TRBD1 for D (5 bases). This sequence originates from a human donor with multiple sclerosis. This CDR3 reads CASSQGTRGFNEKLFF. DNA of the CDR3: TGTGCCAGCAGCCAGGGAACACGGGGGTTTAATGAAAAACTGTTTTTT.